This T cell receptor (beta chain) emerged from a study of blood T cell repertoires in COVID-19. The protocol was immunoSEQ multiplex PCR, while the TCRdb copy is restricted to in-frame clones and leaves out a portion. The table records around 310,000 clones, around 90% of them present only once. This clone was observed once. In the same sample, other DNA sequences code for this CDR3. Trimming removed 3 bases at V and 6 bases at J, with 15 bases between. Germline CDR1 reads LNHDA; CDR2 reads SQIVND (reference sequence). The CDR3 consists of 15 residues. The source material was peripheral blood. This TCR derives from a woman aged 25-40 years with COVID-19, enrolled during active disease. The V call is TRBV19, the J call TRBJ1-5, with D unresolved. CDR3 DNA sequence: TGTGCCAGTAGTATTGGCGGCAGGCGGGGTCAGCCCCAGCATTTT. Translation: CASSIGGRRGQPQHF.